These 26 T cell receptor beta chains share one sample of origin, sequenced in a study of blood T cell repertoires in COVID-19. Some clones are missing from TCRdb's copy, which holds only in-frame ones; the method was immunoSEQ multiplex PCR. The sample consists of 300,000 to 350,000 clones, almost 90% of them appearing once. The sample taken for sequencing was peripheral blood. The receptors here all came from a young woman with COVID-19, enrolled during active disease.

The chain is built from TRBV5-1 and TRBJ1-6; a possible D gene is TRBD1 (6 bases). V lost 4 bases, J lost 0 bases, and 11 bases lay in between. Germline V gene lookup returns CDR1 SGHRS and CDR2 YFSETQ. This CDR3 spans 16 amino acids. CDR3 DNA: TGCGCCAGCAGCAGCGGACAGAGCTCCTATAATTCACCCCTCCACTTT. This gives the protein CASSSGQSSYNSPLHF.

This rearrangement joins TRBV7-9 to TRBJ2-7; D call uncertain. The CDR3 consists of 14 residues. Germline V gives CDR1 SEHNR, CDR2 FQNEAQ (reference sequence). Between the trimmed V and J ends, which lost 5 bases and 3 bases, there was a span of 14 bases. DNA for the CDR3: TGTGCCAGCAGCCCGTCGACTTTATTCTACGAGCAGTACTTC. Its translation is CASSPSTLFYEQYF.

Of note for this clone: Other DNA sequences of this sample code for an identical CDR3. This chain uses TRBV12-3 or TRBV12-4 with TRBJ2-5; D ambiguous. CDR3 length: 13 residues. V was pared by 3 bases and J by 1 base, with 6 bases between. CDR3 in DNA: TGTGCCAGCAGTTTGGGCAGCCAAGAGACCCAGTACTTC. It is translated as CASSLGSQETQYF.

The chain recombines TRBV30 with TRBJ2-7; the match to TRBD1 covers 7 bases. The V segment lost 3 bases and the J segment 4 bases; nucleotides outside the gene matches: 9. The CDR3 sequence is 14 residues long. Germline V gene lookup returns CDR1 GTSNPN and CDR2 SVGIG (reference sequence). The CDR3 DNA is TGTGCCTGGAGCAGAGGGACAGAATTTTACGAGCAGTACTTC. This translates into CAWSRGTEFYEQYF.

This sequence joins TRBV7-8 and TRBJ2-1; D is uncertain. The V gene lost 4 bases and the J gene lost 5 bases, with 12 bases spanning the gap. Germline assignment: CDR1 SGHVS and CDR2 FQNEAQ. The CDR3 covers 14 residues. The CDR3 DNA follows: TGTGCCAGCAGCTCCTCCCTAGTGGACAATGAGCAGTTCTTC. Amino acid sequence: CASSSSLVDNEQFF.

This clone was seen a few times. V usage is TRBV6-2 or TRBV6-3 and J usage is TRBJ2-2, with TRBD2 identical over 7 bases. Germline CDR1 is MNHEY and CDR2 is SVGEGT. Germline trimming cut 2 bases from V and 2 bases from J; bases unmatched to any gene: 11. This CDR3 has 18 residues. Here the CDR3 DNA reads TGTGCCAGCAGTTACCCACGAGGCCTAGCGGTCAACACCGGGGAGCTGTTTTTT. Translated, it gives CASSYPRGLAVNTGELFF.

The chain joins TRBV4-2 to TRBJ2-7, with TRBD1 identical over 9 bases. The germline V gene encodes CDR1 LGHNA and CDR2 YNFKEQ. The CDR3 totals 17 residues. The V and J ends lost 0 bases and 6 bases, in that order; junction bases with no gene match: 12. The CDR3 region is CASSQERGGQGSSEQYF. The CDR3 DNA reads TGTGCCAGCAGCCAAGAAAGGGGGGGACAGGGATCTTCCGAGCAGTACTTC.

This chain uses TRBV11-2 with TRBJ2-5; a weak D match, TRBD2 (6 bases). Trimming removed 1 base at V and 4 bases at J, with 19 bases between. Germline CDR1 and CDR2: SGHAT and FQNNGV. This CDR3 has 17 amino acids. The CDR3 bases are TGTGCCAGCAGCTTAGTCGTGGGAGGCCGCGGGTTAGAGACCCAGTACTTC. Protein sequence: CASSLVVGGRGLETQYF. The complete variable domain, with remaining parts taken from reference TRBV11-2 and TRBJ2-5, reads EAGVAQSPRYKIIEKRQSVAFWCNPISGHATLYWYQQILGQGPKLLIQFQNNGVVDDSQLPKDRFSAERLKGVDSTLKIQPAKLEDSAVYLCASSLVVGGRGLETQYFGPGTRLLVL.

The gene calls are TRBV2 and TRBJ2-7; TRBD1 agrees at 8 bases. The germline gives CDR1 SNHLY, CDR2 FYNNEI. The CDR3 covers 14 residues. The V gene end was trimmed by 4 bases and the J gene end by 3 bases; junction bases not matched to a gene: 5. CDR3 region: CASSAGQEIYEQYF. The CDR3 region has the DNA TGTGCCAGCAGTGCGGGACAGGAGATCTACGAGCAGTACTTC. The full variable domain, in which reference TRBV2 and TRBJ2-7 provide the parts outside the CDR3, is EPEVTQTPSHQVTQMGQEVILRCVPISNHLYFYWYRQILGQKVEFLVSFYNNEISEKSEIFDDQFSVERPDGSNFTLKIRSTKLEDSAMYFCASSAGQEIYEQYFGPGTRLTVT.

The chain combines TRBV4-2 with TRBJ1-1; weak D call: TRBD1 (6 bases). The CDR3 runs to 14 residues. V was cut by 6 bases and J by 1 base, with 12 bases left in between. The germline V gene has CDR1 LGHNA and CDR2 YNFKEQ. CDR3 nucleotides: TGTGCCAGCAGGGATTCCAGGGGGAACACTGAAGCTTTCTTT. Translating it yields CASRDSRGNTEAFF.

This chain connects TRBV2 to TRBJ2-7, with 11 bases that match TRBD2. CDR3 length: 17 residues. Germline trimming cut 7 bases from V and 1 base from J; bases unmatched to any gene: 12. Germline assignment: CDR1 SNHLY and CDR2 FYNNEI. The CDR3 sequence is CASTVGSGRARSYEQYF. The CDR3 DNA is TGTGCCAGCACGGTGGGTAGCGGGAGGGCCAGATCCTACGAGCAGTACTTC.

CDR3 nucleotides: TGTGCCAGCAGCTTAGAGGCGGGAGGATTCCAAGAGACCCAGTACTTC. Translated, it gives CASSLEAGGFQETQYF. The chain carries TRBV7-2 and TRBJ2-5, with 8 nucleotides matching TRBD2. Looked up from germline, CDR1 is SGHTA and CDR2 is FQGNSA. J was trimmed by 1 base and V by 1 base; bases with no gene match: 5. The CDR3 length is 16 residues.

This chain uses TRBV10-1 with TRBJ2-7, with D possibly matching TRBD2 (5 bases). Germline assignment: CDR1 WNHNN and CDR2 SYGVQD (reference sequence). This CDR3 contains 14 residues. V was trimmed by 2 bases and J by 2 bases, leaving 10 bases between them. The CDR3 DNA reads as TGCGCCAGCAGTGAGGGGCGGGCACCCTACGAGCAGTACTTC. Protein sequence: CASSEGRAPYEQYF.

J is TRBJ2-1 and V is TRBV9; D gene unclear. With 0 bases removed from V and 3 bases from J, the gap between germline ends came to 7 bases. Per the germline V gene, CDR1 is SGDLS and CDR2 is YYNGEE. The CDR3 runs 14 residues. In DNA, the CDR3 is TGTGCCAGCAGCGTAGGTTCTAGCTACAATGAGCAGTTCTTC. Protein: CASSVGSSYNEQFF.

The gene calls are TRBV7-9 and TRBJ2-3; tentatively, D is TRBD1 (7 bases). The CDR3 is 14 amino acids. Germline V gene sequence: CDR1 SEHNR, CDR2 FQNEAQ (reference sequence). The V end lost 5 bases, the J end lost 9 bases, and 18 bases lay between the germline ends. CDR3 sequence: CASSAGGTSATQYF. The DNA for the CDR3 is TGTGCCAGCAGCGCAGGGGGGACCTCGGCGACGCAGTATTTT.

Comment on this clone: Other nucleotide sequences from this sample produce the same CDR3. The rearrangement joins TRBV5-1 to TRBJ2-5, with 8 positions matching TRBD2. The V and J ends lost 2 bases and 5 bases, in that order; junction bases with no gene match: 2. CDR1 SGHRS and CDR2 YFSETQ come from the germline V gene. This CDR3 region has 13 residues. The CDR3 sequence: CASSFGGVETQYF. CDR3 DNA: TGCGCCAGCAGCTTCGGGGGGGTGGAGACCCAGTACTTC.

The rearrangement links TRBV7-6 to TRBJ2-5, with D hard to call. With 3 bases removed from V and 2 bases from J, the gap between germline ends came to 10 bases. Germline V gives CDR1 SGHVS, CDR2 FNYEAQ. This CDR3 is 14 amino acids long. The CDR3 protein is CASSLGRLQETQYF. CDR3 coding DNA: TGTGCCAGCAGCTTGGGTAGACTTCAAGAGACCCAGTACTTC. Variable domain in full (rest from reference TRBV7-6 and TRBJ2-5): GAGVSQSPRYKVTKRGQDVALRCDPISGHVSLYWYRQALGQGPEFLTYFNYEAQQDKSGLPNDRFSAERPEGSISTLTIQRTEQRDSAMYRCASSLGRLQETQYFGPGTRLLVL.

This chain joins TRBV28 and TRBJ1-2, with a tentative D call TRBD1 (5 bases). In germline, CDR1 is MDHEN, CDR2 SYDVKM. Trimming cost V 1 base and J 6 bases, with 12 bases left between them. The CDR3 totals 14 residues. In DNA, the CDR3 is TGTGCCAGCAGTTTATCATTGGGGGGGGATGGCTACACCTTC. Translating gives CASSLSLGGDGYTF.

The chain has TRBV7-9 and TRBJ2-1; D is possibly TRBD2 (5 bases). The CDR3 totals 14 residues. CDR1 is SEHNR, CDR2 FQNEAQ, per germline (reference sequence). V lost 2 bases and J 6 bases, leaving 11 bases between the germline ends. The CDR3 region has the DNA TGTGCCAGCAGCTTAAGACGGGATAGCAATGAGCAGTTCTTC. Translating it yields CASSLRRDSNEQFF.

The V call is TRBV23-1, the J call TRBJ2-7; 7 bases agree with TRBD1. TRBV23-1 falls under the ORF class, with uncertain function. CDR3 length: 16 residues. Trimming removed 0 bases from V and 1 base from J; junction bases left unmatched: 6. CDR3 residues: CASSQSRRGYSYEQYF. The CDR3 DNA follows: TGCGCCAGCAGTCAATCGCGCAGGGGGTATTCCTACGAGCAGTACTTC.

Note on this clone: Within the sample, other DNA sequences also encode this same CDR3. J is TRBJ2-7 and V is TRBV27; 11 bases match TRBD1. CDR3 length: 14 residues. Losses at the gene ends were 5 bases for V and 3 bases for J; bases not matched to a gene: 3. Germline values: CDR1 MNHEY, CDR2 SMNVEV (reference sequence). The CDR3 DNA sequence: TGTGCCAGCAGTACCGGGACAGGGGGCTACGAGCAGTACTTC. Its translation is CASSTGTGGYEQYF.

This rearrangement joins TRBV5-4 to TRBJ1-1; D remains ambiguous. V was shortened by 1 base and J by 7 bases, with 5 bases between the two germline ends. Germline V gene lookup returns CDR1 SGHNT and CDR2 YYREEE (reference sequence). The CDR3 runs to 11 residues. The CDR3 here is CASSLNHEAFF. As DNA, the CDR3 is TGTGCCAGCAGCTTGAATCATGAAGCTTTCTTT.

The chain is built from TRBV7-2 and TRBJ2-7; perhaps TRBD2 as D (5 bases). The CDR3 length is 14 residues. The germline V gene encodes CDR1 SGHTA and CDR2 FQGNSA. V gave up 5 bases and J gave up 7 bases, with 18 bases separating them. CDR3 loop: CASSPSRDMREQYF. In nucleotides, the CDR3 is TGTGCCAGCAGCCCCTCGAGGGATATGCGGGAGCAGTACTTC. Full variable domain (remainder filled in from reference TRBV7-2 and TRBJ2-7): GAGVSQSPSNKVTEKGKDVELRCDPISGHTALYWYRQSLGQGLEFLIYFQGNSAPDKSGLPSDRFSAERTGGSVSTLTIQRTQQEDSAVYLCASSPSRDMREQYFGPGTRLTVT.

This clone came up a few times. The CDR3 DNA is TGTGCCAGTAGTCAATATACAGGGGGCGACTATGGCTACACCTTC. As protein: CASSQYTGGDYGYTF. The rearrangement uses TRBV19 and TRBJ1-2; TRBD1 matches 9 bases. Per the germline V gene, CDR1 is LNHDA and CDR2 is SQIVND (reference sequence). The CDR3 length is 15 residues. The trim removed 5 bases at V and 3 bases at J, leaving 7 bases unmatched.

This clone has a single count. This chain joins TRBV19 and TRBJ1-2; a possible D gene is TRBD1 (6 bases). Trimming removed 4 bases from V and 2 bases from J, with 11 bases in between. Germline values: CDR1 LNHDA, CDR2 SQIVND (reference sequence). The CDR3 has 14 amino acids. CDR3 residues: CASSTGQLNYGYTF. CDR3 nucleotide sequence: TGTGCCAGTAGTACTGGACAGCTCAACTATGGCTACACCTTC. Together with reference TRBV19 and TRBJ1-2, the CDR3 gives the full variable domain: DGGITQSPKYLFRKEGQNVTLSCEQNLNHDAMYWYRQDPGQGLRLIYYSQIVNDFQKGDIAEGYSVSREKKESFPLTVTSAQKNPTAFYLCASSTGQLNYGYTFGSGTRLTVV.

This sequence joins TRBV28 and TRBJ1-2, with TRBD1 matching over 7 bases. The CDR3 loop spans 12 amino acids. Germline values: CDR1 MDHEN, CDR2 SYDVKM. The V gene end was trimmed by 4 bases and the J gene end by 5 bases; junction bases not matched to a gene: 1. The CDR3, as DNA: TGTGCCAGCAGTTACAGGGGTTATGGCTACACCTTC. Protein sequence: CASSYRGYGYTF.